The T cell receptor beta chain described here comes from a study of blood T cell repertoires in COVID-19 (dated by TCRdb to the early 2020s). In the study overall: Samples from collaborators originated in the United States, Italy and Spain and spanned both the acute and convalescent phases of COVID-19. The material from the prospective study consisted of cDNA or gDNA derived from T cells, B-cell-depleted T cells, or PBMCs. Samples came from the ongoing ImmuneRACE study (first 160 participants) plus 1,254 subjects from 6 global collaborators. Where available, HLA class I and class II types were taken from metadata supplied by the sample provider and were not determined by assay-based typing. A de-identified subject ID, COVID-19 status, age in years and sex were almost always included in the sample metadata. The dataset comprised deeply sampled blood TCRbeta repertoires from subjects exposed to, actively infected with, or recovered from COVID-19. The repertoires were released in a freely available public database intended as a resource for research on the immune response to SARS-CoV-2.

TCRbeta CDR3 regions were amplified from genomic DNA using the immunoSEQ Assay, a bias-controlled multiplex PCR. The study's own analysis went as follows. Nucleated cell counts per sample were estimated from amplification of reference gene primers within the assay. To quantify the absolute abundance of each unique TCRbeta CDR3 rearrangement, sequence reads were collapsed and filtered. Productive Simpson clonality was computed per sample as the square root of Simpson's diversity index over productive rearrangements. TCRdb took this table from immuneACCESS and kept in-frame rearrangements with V and J called. Such tables lack part of the clones; where checked against another copy, unresolved V genes explain under half of the gap, and the rest is unexplained. The V and J calls and clone size were taken over from that table, and D and trimming were inferred from the DNA. Within this sample are about 140,000 clones, with under 85% of them counted one time only. Clones ranked in the top ten supply roughly 1.6% of the sample.

About this clone: The target of this receptor is not known. Within one base of it there is no much larger clone, and no base qualities were kept.

Each collaborating institution followed its own protocols to collect whole blood in K2EDTA tubes. Collaborator samples were shipped for TCRbeta analysis as frozen whole blood, isolated PBMCs, or DNA extracted from either sample type. CDR1 and CDR2, per the germline V gene (reference sequence), are MNHEY and SMNVEV. From V the trimming removes 4 bases and from J it removes 0 bases, while the gene matches leave 9 bases of the junction unaccounted for. The cysteine opens and the phenylalanine closes a CDR3 of 17 amino acids. The read is trimmed to its CDR3 DNA, 51 bases read in frame from base 1. What the work shows at the level of the full study, not this receptor alone: The quantity of clinical and demographic metadata differed by source and by participant and was supplied without curation.

The specimen was peripheral blood. The chain was built from TRBV27 and TRBJ2-7, with 10 bases aligning to TRBD1. The clonotype was recovered from a human donor in a cohort sampled during active COVID-19. The DNA sequence is as follows: TGTGCCAGCAGTTCGGACAGGGGGGAAGGGCCCTCCTACGAGCAGTACTTC. Translated, it reads CASSSDRGEGPSYEQYF.